Listed below are T cell receptor beta chains from one sample, sequenced in a study of regulatory T cells in long-lasting Graves disease. TCRdb re-derived calls from the multiplex PCR reads in MiXCR, one entry per CDR3 protein. The sample has 500,000 or so distinct CDR3 sequences; 14% are singletons. These data are also associated with another study on T cells in Graves' hyperthyroidism and ophthalmopathy.

The specimen comprised peripheral blood mononuclear cells (PBMCs), sampled at new diagnosis, from a patient treated with antithyroid drugs. All receptors derive from a woman in her forties or fifties with Graves disease. Each CDR3 is given with its conserved first and last residue. Fields, in order: CDR3 length, J gene, clone size, V gene, D gene, CDR3 protein, CDR3 DNA. D genes are given only for firm matches. A row's size may be missing; if present it is once, few, many or a size class.

cdr3_length: 13
j_call: TRBJ2-1
clone_size: many
v_call: TRBV7-7
d_call: NA
cdr3_aa: CASSTTSYSEQFF
cdr3_nt: TGTGCTAGCAGCACTACTAGTTATTCTGAGCAGTTCTTC

cdr3_length: 15
j_call: TRBJ1-5
clone_size: many
v_call: TRBV12-3/TRBV12-4
d_call: TRBD1
cdr3_aa: CASSPGQGRNQPQHF
cdr3_nt: TGTGCCAGCAGTCCGGGACAGGGGCGCAATCAGCCCCAGCATTTT

cdr3_length: 15
j_call: TRBJ2-7
clone_size: NA
v_call: TRBV13
d_call: NA
cdr3_aa: CASSSSGTSFYEQYF
cdr3_nt: TGTGCCAGCAGCTCCAGTGGGACAAGCTTCTACGAGCAGTACTTC

cdr3_length: 14
j_call: TRBJ2-2
clone_size: NA
v_call: TRBV7-2
d_call: TRBD1
cdr3_aa: CASSWNRGAGELFF
cdr3_nt: TGTGCCAGCAGCTGGAACAGGGGTGCCGGGGAGCTGTTTTTT

cdr3_length: 13
j_call: TRBJ1-2
clone_size: few
v_call: TRBV5-1
d_call: NA
cdr3_aa: CASSPGYNYGYTF
cdr3_nt: TGCGCCAGCAGCCCCGGATATAACTATGGCTACACCTTC

cdr3_length: 14
j_call: TRBJ2-7
clone_size: many
v_call: TRBV5-1
d_call: NA
cdr3_aa: CASSPLRGRNEQYF
cdr3_nt: TGCGCCAGCAGCCCCCTCAGAGGGAGGAACGAGCAGTACTTC

cdr3_length: 15
j_call: TRBJ1-1
clone_size: NA
v_call: TRBV14
d_call: NA
cdr3_aa: CASSQKQGGGTEAFF
cdr3_nt: TGTGCCAGCAGCCAAAAACAGGGTGGGGGCACTGAAGCTTTCTTT

cdr3_length: 12
j_call: TRBJ2-7
clone_size: few
v_call: TRBV7-9
d_call: NA
cdr3_aa: CATSKAPAEQYF
cdr3_nt: TGTGCCACCAGTAAGGCGCCGGCCGAGCAGTACTTC

cdr3_length: 17
j_call: TRBJ1-6
clone_size: NA
v_call: TRBV6-5
d_call: TRBD1
cdr3_aa: CASSYSFRQGDDSPLHF
cdr3_nt: TGTGCCAGCAGTTACTCGTTCCGACAGGGGGATGATTCACCCCTCCACTTT

cdr3_length: 13
j_call: TRBJ1-5
clone_size: many
v_call: TRBV5-5
d_call: NA
cdr3_aa: CASSLGPLPPQHF
cdr3_nt: TGTGCCAGCAGCTTAGGTCCACTGCCGCCCCAGCATTTT

cdr3_length: 16
j_call: TRBJ2-3
clone_size: NA
v_call: TRBV6-1
d_call: NA
cdr3_aa: CASREMGIGIADTQYF
cdr3_nt: TGTGCCAGCAGGGAAATGGGGATAGGTATTGCAGATACGCAGTATTTT

cdr3_length: 15
j_call: TRBJ2-3
clone_size: NA
v_call: TRBV6-5
d_call: NA
cdr3_aa: CASSYLASSTDTQYF
cdr3_nt: TGTGCCAGCAGTTACCTTGCGTCCAGCACAGATACGCAGTATTTT

cdr3_length: 16
j_call: TRBJ2-7
clone_size: NA
v_call: TRBV11-2
d_call: NA
cdr3_aa: CVSSLVAGLAPDEQYF
cdr3_nt: TGTGTCAGCAGCTTAGTAGCTGGGCTAGCCCCCGACGAGCAGTACTTC

cdr3_length: 15
j_call: TRBJ2-7
clone_size: many
v_call: TRBV6-5
d_call: NA
cdr3_aa: CASSYGAGLSYEQYF
cdr3_nt: TGTGCCAGCAGTTACGGTGCTGGGCTATCCTACGAGCAGTACTTC

cdr3_length: 15
j_call: TRBJ2-1
clone_size: NA
v_call: TRBV10-1
d_call: NA
cdr3_aa: CASSESLGSYNEQFF
cdr3_nt: TGCGCCAGCAGTGAGTCTCTGGGTTCCTACAATGAGCAGTTCTTC

cdr3_length: 15
j_call: TRBJ2-2
clone_size: NA
v_call: TRBV9
d_call: NA
cdr3_aa: CASSADGGYTGELFF
cdr3_nt: TGTGCCAGCAGCGCTGACGGAGGATACACCGGGGAGCTGTTTTTT

cdr3_length: 12
j_call: TRBJ2-1
clone_size: many
v_call: TRBV11-2
d_call: NA
cdr3_aa: CASSDQGNEQFF
cdr3_nt: TGTGCCAGCAGCGACCAGGGTAATGAGCAGTTCTTC

cdr3_length: 13
j_call: TRBJ2-3
clone_size: many
v_call: TRBV5-1
d_call: NA
cdr3_aa: CASSLRNPDTQYF
cdr3_nt: TGCGCCAGCAGCTTGAGGAACCCAGATACGCAGTATTTT

cdr3_length: 16
j_call: TRBJ2-4
clone_size: NA
v_call: TRBV3-1
d_call: TRBD2
cdr3_aa: CASSQGLAEAKNIQYF
cdr3_nt: TGTGCCAGCAGCCAAGGACTAGCGGAAGCCAAAAACATTCAGTACTTC

cdr3_length: 15
j_call: TRBJ1-5
clone_size: few
v_call: TRBV12-3/TRBV12-4
d_call: NA
cdr3_aa: CASSLSMRGNQPQHF
cdr3_nt: TGTGCCAGCAGTTTGTCTATGAGGGGTAATCAGCCCCAGCATTTT

cdr3_length: 15
j_call: TRBJ2-7
clone_size: few
v_call: TRBV6-1
d_call: NA
cdr3_aa: CASSYGAGTGYEQYF
cdr3_nt: TGTGCCAGCAGCTACGGGGCAGGAACGGGGTACGAGCAGTACTTC